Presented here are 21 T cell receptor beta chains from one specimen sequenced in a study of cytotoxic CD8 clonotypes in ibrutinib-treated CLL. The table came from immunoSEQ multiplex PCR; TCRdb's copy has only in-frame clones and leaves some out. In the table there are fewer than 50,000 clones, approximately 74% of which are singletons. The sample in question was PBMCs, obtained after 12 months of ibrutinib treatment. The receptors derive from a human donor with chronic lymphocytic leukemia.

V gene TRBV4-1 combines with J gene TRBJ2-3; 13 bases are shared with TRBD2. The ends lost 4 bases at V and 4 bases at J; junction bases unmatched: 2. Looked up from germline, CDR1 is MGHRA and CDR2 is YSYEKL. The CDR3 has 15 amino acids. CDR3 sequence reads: CASSRTSGSSDTQYF. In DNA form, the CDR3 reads TGCGCCAGCAGCCGGACTAGCGGGAGTTCAGATACGCAGTATTTT.

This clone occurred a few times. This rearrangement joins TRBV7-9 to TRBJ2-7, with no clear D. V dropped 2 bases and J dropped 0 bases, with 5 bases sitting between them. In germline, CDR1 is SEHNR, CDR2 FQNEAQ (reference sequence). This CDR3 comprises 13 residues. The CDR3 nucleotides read TGTGCCAGCAGCTTAATTAACTCCTACGAGCAGTACTTC. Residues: CASSLINSYEQYF.

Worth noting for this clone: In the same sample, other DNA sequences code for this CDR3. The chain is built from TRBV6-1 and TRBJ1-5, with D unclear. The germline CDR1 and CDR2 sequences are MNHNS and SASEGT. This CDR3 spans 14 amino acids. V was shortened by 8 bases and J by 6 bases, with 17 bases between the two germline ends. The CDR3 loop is CASRTDLVLQPQHF. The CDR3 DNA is TGTGCCAGCCGTACAGACTTAGTCCTTCAGCCCCAGCATTTT.

The CDR3 DNA reads TGTGCCAGCAGCTTGGGACTAGCGGGAGGCAGGAATGAGCAGTTCTTC. As protein: CASSLGLAGGRNEQFF. This chain links TRBV5-6 with TRBJ2-1; 13 bases line up with TRBD2. Germline loops: CDR1 SGHDT, CDR2 YYEEEE. The CDR3 loop spans 16 amino acids. V shed 0 bases, J shed 7 bases, and the junction held 4 bases outside the gene matches. Using reference TRBV5-6 and TRBJ2-1 for the parts outside the CDR3, the full variable domain is DAGVTQSPTHLIKTRGQQVTLRCSPKSGHDTVSWYQQALGQGPQFIFQYYEEEERQRGNFPDRFSGHQFPNYSSELNVNALLLGDSALYLCASSLGLAGGRNEQFFGPGTRLTVL.

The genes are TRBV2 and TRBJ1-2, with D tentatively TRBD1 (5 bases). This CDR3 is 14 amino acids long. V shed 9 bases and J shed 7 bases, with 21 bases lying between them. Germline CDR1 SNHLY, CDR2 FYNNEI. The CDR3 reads CARTMAQGNGGYTF. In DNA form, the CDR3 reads TGTGCCAGAACCATGGCCCAGGGTAATGGTGGCTACACCTTC.

The CDR3 protein is CASSLIRLAGFTDTQYF. CDR3 coding DNA: TGTGCCAGCAGCTTAATTCGGCTAGCGGGGTTCACAGATACGCAGTATTTT. The chain employs TRBV7-2 and TRBJ2-3; 9 bases map to TRBD2. This CDR3 spans 17 amino acids. With 2 bases clipped from V and 2 bases from J, the junction kept 8 bases outside the gene matches. Germline V gene data show CDR1 as SGHTA and CDR2 as FQGNSA.

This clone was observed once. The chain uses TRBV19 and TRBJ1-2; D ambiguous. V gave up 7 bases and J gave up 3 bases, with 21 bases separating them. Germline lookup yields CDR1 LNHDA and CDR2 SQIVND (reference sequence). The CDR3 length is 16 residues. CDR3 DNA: TGTGCCAGTAAAATGGGCGGGGAGCGTATGGACTATGGCTACACCTTC. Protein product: CASKMGGERMDYGYTF.

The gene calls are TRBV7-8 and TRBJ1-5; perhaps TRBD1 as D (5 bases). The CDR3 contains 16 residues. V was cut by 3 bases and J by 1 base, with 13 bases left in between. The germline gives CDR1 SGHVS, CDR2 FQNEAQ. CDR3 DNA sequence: TGTGCCAGCAGCTTGACCAGGACATTAAGCAATCAGCCCCAGCATTTT. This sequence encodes CASSLTRTLSNQPQHF.

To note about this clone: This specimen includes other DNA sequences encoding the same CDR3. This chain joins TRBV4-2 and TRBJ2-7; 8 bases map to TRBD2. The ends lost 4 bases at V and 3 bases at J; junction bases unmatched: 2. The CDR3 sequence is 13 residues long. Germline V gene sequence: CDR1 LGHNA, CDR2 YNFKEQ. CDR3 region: CASSPGGSYEQYF. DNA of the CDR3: TGTGCCAGCAGCCCGGGAGGGAGCTACGAGCAGTACTTC.

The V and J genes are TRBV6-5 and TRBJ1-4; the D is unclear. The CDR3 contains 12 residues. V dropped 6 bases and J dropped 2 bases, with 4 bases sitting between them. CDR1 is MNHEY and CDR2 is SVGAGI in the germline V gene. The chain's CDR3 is CASRDTNEKLFF. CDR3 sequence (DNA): TGTGCCAGCAGAGACACTAATGAAAAACTGTTTTTT.

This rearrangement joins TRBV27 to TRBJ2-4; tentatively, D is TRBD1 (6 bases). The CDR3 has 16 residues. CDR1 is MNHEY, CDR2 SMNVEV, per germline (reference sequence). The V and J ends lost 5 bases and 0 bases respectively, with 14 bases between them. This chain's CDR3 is CASSIGGQLAKNIQYF. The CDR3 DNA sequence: TGTGCCAGCAGTATAGGTGGACAGCTAGCCAAAAACATTCAGTACTTC.

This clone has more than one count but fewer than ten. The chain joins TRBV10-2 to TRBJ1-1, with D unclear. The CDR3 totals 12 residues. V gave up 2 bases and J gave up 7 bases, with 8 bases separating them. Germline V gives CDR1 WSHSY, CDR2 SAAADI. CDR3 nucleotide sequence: TGCGCCAGCAGTGAGGGGAACTTTGAAGCTTTCTTT. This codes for CASSEGNFEAFF.

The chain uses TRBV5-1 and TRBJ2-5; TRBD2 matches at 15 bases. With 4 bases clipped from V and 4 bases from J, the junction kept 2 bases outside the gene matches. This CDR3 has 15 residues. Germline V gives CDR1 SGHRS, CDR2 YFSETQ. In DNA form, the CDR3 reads TGCGCCAGCAGCGTGGGACTAGCGGGAGGAGAGACCCAGTACTTC. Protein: CASSVGLAGGETQYF.

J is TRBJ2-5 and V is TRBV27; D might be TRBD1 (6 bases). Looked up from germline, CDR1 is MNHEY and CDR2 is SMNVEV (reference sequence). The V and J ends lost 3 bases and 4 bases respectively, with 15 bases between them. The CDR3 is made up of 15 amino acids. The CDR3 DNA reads TGTGCCAGCAGTTTGGGTGGGGGCTCGGGAGAGACCCAGTACTTC. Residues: CASSLGGGSGETQYF.

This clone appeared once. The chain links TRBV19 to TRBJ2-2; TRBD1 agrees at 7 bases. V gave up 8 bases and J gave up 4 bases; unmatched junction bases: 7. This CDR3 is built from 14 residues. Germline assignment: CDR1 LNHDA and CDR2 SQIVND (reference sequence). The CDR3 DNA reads TGTGCCAGTCGTGCTCAGGGGGTCACCGGGGAGCTGTTTTTT. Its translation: CASRAQGVTGELFF.

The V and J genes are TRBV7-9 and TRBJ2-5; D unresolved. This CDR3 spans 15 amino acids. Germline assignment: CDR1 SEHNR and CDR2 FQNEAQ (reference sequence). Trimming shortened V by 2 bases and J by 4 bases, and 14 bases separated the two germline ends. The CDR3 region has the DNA TGTGCCAGCAGCTTAAGGACCCCTTATTTAGAGACCCAGTACTTC. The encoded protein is CASSLRTPYLETQYF.

The CDR3 is CASRLLASNTGELFF. CDR3 nucleotide sequence: TGTGCCAGCAGACTACTAGCGTCGAACACCGGGGAGCTGTTTTTT. This chain joins TRBV2 and TRBJ2-2; 7 nucleotides line up with TRBD2. The germline V gene encodes CDR1 SNHLY and CDR2 FYNNEI. CDR3 length: 15 residues. The J segment lost 0 bases and the V segment lost 6 bases, leaving 4 bases of the junction unmatched.

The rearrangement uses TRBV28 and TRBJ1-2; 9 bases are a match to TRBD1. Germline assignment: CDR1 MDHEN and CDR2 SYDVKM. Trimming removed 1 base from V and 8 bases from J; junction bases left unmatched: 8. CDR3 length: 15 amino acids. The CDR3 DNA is TGTGCCAGCAGTTTATCCCCGGGACAGGGACTAGGCTACACCTTC. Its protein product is CASSLSPGQGLGYTF.

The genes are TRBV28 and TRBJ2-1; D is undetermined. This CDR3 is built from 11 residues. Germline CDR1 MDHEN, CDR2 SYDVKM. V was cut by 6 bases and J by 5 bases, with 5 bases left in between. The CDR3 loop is CASSQNNEQFF. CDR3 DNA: TGTGCCAGCAGCCAAAACAATGAGCAGTTCTTC.

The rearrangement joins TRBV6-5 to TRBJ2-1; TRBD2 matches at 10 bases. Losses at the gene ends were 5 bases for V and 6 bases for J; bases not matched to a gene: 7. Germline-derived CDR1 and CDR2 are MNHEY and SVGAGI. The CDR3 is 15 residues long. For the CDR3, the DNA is TGTGCCAGCAGTCCCGGGACTAGCGAATTCAATGAGCAGTTCTTC. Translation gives CASSPGTSEFNEQFF.

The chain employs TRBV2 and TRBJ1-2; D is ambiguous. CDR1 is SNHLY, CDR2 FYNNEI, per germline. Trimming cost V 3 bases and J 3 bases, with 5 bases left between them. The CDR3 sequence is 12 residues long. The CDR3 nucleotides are TGTGCCAGCAGTGAGGCAGACTATGGCTACACCTTC. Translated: CASSEADYGYTF.